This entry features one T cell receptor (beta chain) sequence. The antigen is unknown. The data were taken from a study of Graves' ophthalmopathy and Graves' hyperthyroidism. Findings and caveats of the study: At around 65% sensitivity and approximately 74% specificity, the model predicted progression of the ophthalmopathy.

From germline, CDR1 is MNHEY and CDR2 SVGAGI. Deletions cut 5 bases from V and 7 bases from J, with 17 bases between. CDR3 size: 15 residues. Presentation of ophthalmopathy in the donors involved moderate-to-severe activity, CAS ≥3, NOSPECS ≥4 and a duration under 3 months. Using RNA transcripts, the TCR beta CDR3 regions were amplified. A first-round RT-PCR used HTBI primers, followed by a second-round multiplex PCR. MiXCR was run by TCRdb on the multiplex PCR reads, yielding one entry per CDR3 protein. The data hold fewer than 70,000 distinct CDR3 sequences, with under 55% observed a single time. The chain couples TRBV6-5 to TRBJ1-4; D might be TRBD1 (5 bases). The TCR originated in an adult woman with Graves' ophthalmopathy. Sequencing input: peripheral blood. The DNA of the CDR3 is TGTGCCAGCAGTAGACCCGGGACCGTGGCTGAAAAACTGTTTTTT. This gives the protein CASSRPGTVAEKLFF.